This T cell receptor (beta chain) was recovered during a study of OX40 agonist ivuxolimab in advanced cancers. Study-wide background: Dose-escalation cases comprised hepatocellular carcinoma, melanoma, renal cell or head and neck cancer. Treatment received earlier with anti-PD-1, anti-PD-L1 or anti-CTLA-4 agents was allowed, and over 35% had some. A partial response was reached by three patients: one with hepatocellular carcinoma and two with cutaneous melanoma.

Clones were read by immunoSEQ multiplex PCR, and TCRdb kept only the in-frame ones, dropping some. The sample has about 44,000 clones; approximately 80% are singletons. Study results and caveats: The study found that CD8+ T cells averaged more expanded clones than CD4+.

Worth noting for this clone: Its antigen remains unidentified.

Germline V gives CDR1 SGHRS, CDR2 YFSETQ. This CDR3 comprises 13 residues. The V end was cut by 5 bases, the J end by 1 base, with 9 bases between. The sequences come from CD4+ or CD8+ T cells sorted from blood, collected in a trial of the OX40 agonist ivuxolimab. The chain couples TRBV5-1 to TRBJ2-5; tentative D call: TRBD2 (6 bases). This sequence originates from an adult with an advanced solid tumor such as melanoma, head and neck, liver or kidney cancer. The CDR3 is CASRASAQETQYF. DNA of the CDR3: TGCGCCAGCAGGGCTAGCGCCCAAGAGACCCAGTACTTC.